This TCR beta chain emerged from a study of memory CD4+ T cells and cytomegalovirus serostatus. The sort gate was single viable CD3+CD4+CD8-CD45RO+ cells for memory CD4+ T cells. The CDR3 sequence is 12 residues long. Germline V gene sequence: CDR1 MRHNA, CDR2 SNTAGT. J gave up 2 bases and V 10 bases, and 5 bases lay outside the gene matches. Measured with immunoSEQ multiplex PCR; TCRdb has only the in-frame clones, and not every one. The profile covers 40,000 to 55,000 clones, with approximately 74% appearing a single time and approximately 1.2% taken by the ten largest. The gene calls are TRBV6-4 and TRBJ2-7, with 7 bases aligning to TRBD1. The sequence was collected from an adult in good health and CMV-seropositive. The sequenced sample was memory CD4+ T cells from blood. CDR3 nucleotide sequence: TGTGCCATCGACAGGGTAACCTACGAGCAGTACTTC. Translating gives CAIDRVTYEQYF.